A single TCR beta chain is shown here with its context. This clonotype showed up many times. Its antigen is unknown. The record has no base qualities; no much larger clone is one base away. The data stem from a study of human T cells and chemical hapten exposure listed by TCRdb under 2021. About the full investigation: For sensitization, 2% DPC in acetone was applied to a roughly 2 cm by roughly 2 cm area of upper inner arm skin. Patients additionally received weekly therapeutic DPC doses to the scalp throughout the approximately 25-week study period. Patch testing on the upper back used Finn chambers containing 0.01% DPC, with scoring done after 6 days according to International Contact Dermatitis Research Group standards. Alopecia areata with under or over 50% scalp involvement, alopecia totalis and alopecia universalis were represented in the patient cohort, which was mostly female. Libraries were combined into a pool for sequencing, and differences in TCR yield between samples came mainly from small differences in library volumes within the pool. The study tracked peripheral blood TCR repertoire changes in vivo during primary and secondary sensitization to the hapten diphenylcyclopropenone (DPC) in alopecia patients. Patient blood was sampled pre-sensitization (week 0) and at 2, 6 and about 24 weeks after DPC sensitization. Blood for TCR sequencing was provided by twenty-nine alopecia patients at one to four time points (pre-sensitization, 2, 6 and 24 weeks). Study-wide findings and limitations: A positive correlation was found between the number of PT1 expanded TCRs and patch test score, with significance reached at thresholds 8, 16 and 32 but not 4. Alopecia, a presumed autoimmune disease, was present in all patients, so the immune response of the patients might differ from that of healthy individuals. Significantly more large CDR3 similarity clusters were formed by expanded TCRs than by pre-sensitization or healthy control sets, consistent with antigen-driven responses. No change with DPC sensitization was found in the number of TCRs above 1 in 1000 frequency, and no evidence of global repertoire structure alterations was found. After repeated subsampling, the strength of the expansion versus patch-test correlation and the threshold at which it became significant changed.

The method behind the library was RACE. TCRdb lists the instrument as NextSeq 500. During library preparation, unique molecular identifiers were attached to individual cDNA molecules so that TCRs could be counted quantitatively and reproducibly. For every blood RNA sample, sequencing covered both the TCR alpha and TCR beta chains. For the original study's pipeline: Samples had a median of 95,638 TCRs, with a range from roughly 23,224 to 750,000. The Decombinator software suite was used to annotate the V, J and CDR3 of the TCR reads. To make PS versus PT1 abundance plots, every sample was subsampled to the same number of TCRs (28,000). TCRs were defined as expanded if absent before sensitization and observed at least eight times at the 2-week time point. TCRdb trimmed the raw reads at Q25, called clones with MiXCR and kept productive beta chains. Identical CDR3 proteins give one entry, which carries the most common genes and DNA. The V and J calls, along with clone size, are taken from TCRdb and not from the paper's own processing. In all, the sample holds about 360,000 distinct CDR3 sequences, and about 4.4% of those were seen once. Roughly 2.4% of the sample rests with the top ten.

The CDR3, from cysteine to phenylalanine, totals 18 residues. The CDR3 DNA has 54 bases and is translated from base 1. The junction shows trimming of 2 bases on V and 0 bases on J, and the gene matches do not reach 5 bases of it. The germline V gene supplies CDR1 ENHRY and CDR2 SYGVKD. The time point label on this specimen signifies: patch test 1, 2 weeks after DPC sensitization. The treatment or condition label of this sample denotes: therapeutic diphenylcyclopropenone sensitization with weekly scalp DPC. At every patch-test visit, the blood draw took place before the patch test was put on. Eligible patients were aged 18 to 70, diagnosed with alopecia, deemed suitable for DPC therapy, and excluded if pregnant. Total RNA was extracted from unfractionated whole blood that had been collected in Tempus Blood RNA tubes.

Here the sequenced sample was whole blood, taken in connection with sensitization to the hapten diphenylcyclopropenone (DPC). The V gene is TRBV10-3 and the J gene is TRBJ2-6; 9 middle bases align to TRBD2. The sequence came from a woman in her fifties or sixties with alopecia areata. Some clones in this sample may be carry-over from other donors' samples. In nucleotides, the sequence is TGTGCCATCAGTGAGGTTGGTAGCGGGGGCTCTGGGGCCAACGTCCTGACTTTC. It is translated as CAISEVGSGGSGANVLTF.